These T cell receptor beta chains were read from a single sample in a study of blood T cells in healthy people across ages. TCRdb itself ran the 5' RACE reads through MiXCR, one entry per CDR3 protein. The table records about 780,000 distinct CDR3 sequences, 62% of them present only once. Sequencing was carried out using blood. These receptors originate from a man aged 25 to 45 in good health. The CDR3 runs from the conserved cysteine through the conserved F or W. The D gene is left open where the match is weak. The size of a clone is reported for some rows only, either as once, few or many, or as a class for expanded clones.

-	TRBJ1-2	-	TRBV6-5	TGTGCCAGCAGTTACTCGCTAACCGGGGTAAACTATGGCTACACCTTC	CASSYSLTGVNYGYTF
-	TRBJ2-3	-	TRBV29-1	TGCAGCGCCCGGGGGATCATGACAGATACGCAGTATTTT	CSARGIMTDTQYF
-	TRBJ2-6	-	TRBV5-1	TGCGCCAGCAGCTTGTTAGCGGCCCTCTCTGGGGCCAACGTCCTGACTTTC	CASSLLAALSGANVLTF
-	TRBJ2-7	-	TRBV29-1	TGCAGCGTTGAAGATAGGGGCAGGCGATCCTACGAGCAGTACTTC	CSVEDRGRRSYEQYF
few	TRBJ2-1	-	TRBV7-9	TGTGCCAGCCACACAACGGGACTCAGGTACAATGAGCAGTTCTTC	CASHTTGLRYNEQFF
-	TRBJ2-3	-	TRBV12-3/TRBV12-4	TGTGCCAGCAGTGGGGACTCCGGCACAGATACGCAGTATTTT	CASSGDSGTDTQYF
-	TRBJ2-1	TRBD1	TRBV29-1	TGCAGCGTTGAGGGGATCTTGGGGGGACAGGGACCTTACAATGAGCAGTTCTTC	CSVEGILGGQGPYNEQFF
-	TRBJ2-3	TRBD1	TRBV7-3	TGTGCCAGCAGCGACACAGGGGGCGCAACAGATACGCAGTATTTT	CASSDTGGATDTQYF
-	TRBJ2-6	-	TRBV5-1	TGCGCCAGCAGCTTGGGGACAGCAGAATCTGGGGCCAACGTCCTGACTTTC	CASSLGTAESGANVLTF
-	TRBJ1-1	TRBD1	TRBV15	TGTGCCACCAGCAGAGTTGGGACAGGGGCCACTGAAGCTTTCTTT	CATSRVGTGATEAFF
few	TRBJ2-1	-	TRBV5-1	TGCGCCAGCAGCGTAAACGATGAGCAGTTCTTC	CASSVNDEQFF
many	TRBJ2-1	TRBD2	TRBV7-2	TGTGCCAGCAGCCAAAGCGGGGGGGGTGCGGATGAGCAGTTCTTC	CASSQSGGGADEQFF
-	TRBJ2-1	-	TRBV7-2	TGTGCCAGCAGCTTAGAATTAGCAAACTACAATGAGCAGTTCTTC	CASSLELANYNEQFF
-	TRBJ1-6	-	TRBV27	TGTGCCAGCAGTTTATCGAAACGGGCCCCCCTCCACTTT	CASSLSKRAPLHF
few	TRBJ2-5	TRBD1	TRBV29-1	TGCAGCGTCCACAGGACAGGGCTAGAGACCCAGTACTTC	CSVHRTGLETQYF
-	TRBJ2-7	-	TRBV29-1	TGCAGCGGGGCGACAGCAGTAACAGTGGGAGGCCAGTACTTC	CSGATAVTVGGQYF